This paragraph covers one TCR beta chain sequence. No cognate antigen has been identified for it. No quality values exist for individual bases; no much larger clone is one base distant. The V end gives up 3 bases and the J end 4 bases, leaving 7 bases in the junction not matched to a gene. Measured from the cysteine to the phenylalanine, the CDR3 is 15 residues long. Only the CDR3 region is kept as DNA, spanning 45 bases read in frame from base 1. Based on the germline V gene, the CDR1 and CDR2 sequences are SGHDT and YYEEEE. One collaborating source in Seattle enrolled patients while the patients were actively infected and followed the patients over time throughout the course of disease. Each collaborating institution followed its own protocols to collect whole blood in K2EDTA tubes. For TCRbeta analysis, collaborator samples were shipped as frozen whole blood, as isolated PBMCs, or as DNA extracted from either sample type.

The data were taken from a study of blood T cell repertoires in COVID-19 (dated by TCRdb to the early 2020s). With regard to the full study: Samples covering the acute and convalescent phases of COVID-19 were provided by collaborators in the United States, Italy and Spain. The material from the prospective study consisted of cDNA or gDNA derived from T cells, B-cell-depleted T cells, or PBMCs. The dataset comprised deeply sampled blood TCRbeta repertoires from subjects exposed to, actively infected with, or recovered from COVID-19. A freely available public database, intended as a resource for researchers studying the immune response to SARS-CoV-2, is where the repertoires were released. The samples were drawn from two sources: the first 160 participants of the ongoing ImmuneRACE study, and about 1,300 subjects contributed by 6 global collaborators. Sample metadata almost always included a de-identified subject ID, COVID-19 status, age in years and sex. Where HLA class I and class II types were available, the types were taken from metadata supplied by the sample provider, not from assay-based typing.

TCRbeta CDR3 regions were amplified from genomic DNA using the immunoSEQ Assay, a bias-controlled multiplex PCR. The authors' analysis ran thus. Within the assay, amplification of reference gene primers was used to estimate how many nucleated cells each sample contained. Sequence reads were collapsed and filtered to measure the absolute abundance of every unique TCRbeta CDR3 rearrangement. For each sample, productive Simpson clonality was calculated as the square root of Simpson's diversity index over productive rearrangements. Imported from immuneACCESS, the table was reduced by TCRdb to in-frame sequences with V and J called. These copies leave out some clones; in studies compared against another copy, an unresolved V gene accounts for under half, and the cause of the remainder is not known. That table gives V, J and clone size, and the DNA gave D and trimming. A total of 310,000 or so clones appear in this sample, approximately 91% of them only once. The biggest ten clones account for around 11% of the sample.

Study-level results and caveats: The amount of clinical and demographic metadata varied by source and participant and was provided uncurated.

This sequence originates from a woman aged 30 to 39 with COVID-19, enrolled during active disease. The sequenced sample consisted of peripheral blood. The sequence joins TRBV5-6 to TRBJ2-3; 8 central bases correspond to TRBD2. The nucleotide sequence reads as follows: TGTGCCAGCAGCTACCCGGGAGGGCAGGCAGATACGCAGTATTTT. Protein translation: CASSYPGGQADTQYF.